The 5 T cell receptor beta chains below all came from one sample that was sequenced in a study of tumor-infiltrating lymphocytes in primary liver carcinoma (dated by TCRdb to about 2017). Data came from an Illumina HiSeq 2500. A constant-region primer and ProtoScript II reverse transcriptase were used to reverse-transcribe TCRbeta-specific cDNA from roughly 0.5 ug total RNA. Construction of the TCRbeta libraries relied on three nested rounds of multiplex PCR, following a slightly modified ARM-PCR procedure. The first two PCR rounds used multiplex TRBV1-TRBV30 forward primers with a Cbeta reverse primer, each for approximately 11 cycles. In-frame beta chains were kept once TCRdb had trimmed the public reads at Q25 with fastp and called clones with MiXCR. Entries are consolidated by CDR3 protein sequence, retaining the most common genes and DNA. The sample includes about 190,000 distinct CDR3 sequences, with around 85% observed a single time. The biggest ten clones account for about a sixth of the sample.

Total RNA and DNA were co-extracted from roughly 18-30 mg of bulk tissue with the AllPrep DNA/RNA mini kit, without cell sorting. The sequenced sample consisted of tumor tissue from primary liver carcinoma. These receptors originate from a middle-aged man with primary liver carcinoma and hepatitis B virus infection.

For this clonotype: An end of the junction differs from the germline gene, which may be a read error. The chain recombines TRBV7-8 with TRBJ2-3; maybe TRBD1 (8 bases). The CDR3 extends over 16 amino acids. Germline V gene lookup returns CDR1 SGHVS and CDR2 FQNEAQ. The CDR3 spells CVSSSTGGGYTDTHYF. Here the CDR3 DNA reads TGTGTCAGCAGCTCAACAGGGGGGGGATATACGGATACGCACTATTTT.

As concerns this clonotype: This may arise from a read error, as a much more abundant clone is one base away. The V gene is TRBV30, the J gene TRBJ2-7; TRBD1 matches 8 bases. The junction had 7 bases not matched to a gene; V was cut back by 3 bases and J by 3 bases. This CDR3 contains 14 residues. CDR1 and CDR2 from the germline V gene are GTSNPN and SVGIG (reference sequence). In DNA form, the CDR3 reads TGTGCCTGGAGGAGGACAGGGCACGTCTACGAGCAGTACTTC. Its protein product is CAWRRTGHVYEQYF.

About this clonotype: At one boundary the junction diverges from the germline segment, which might be a read error. The chain carries TRBV5-1 and TRBJ2-1; TRBD2 matches at 12 bases. Germline V gene sequence: CDR1 SGHRS, CDR2 YFSETQ. This CDR3 region has 15 residues. The CDR3 protein is CANSSLAGGPNEQFF. The CDR3 DNA sequence: TGCGCCAACAGCTCTCTAGCGGGAGGGCCCAATGAACAGTTCTTC.

The genes are TRBV29-1 and TRBJ2-7, with 9 bases lining up with TRBD2. Germline CDR1 and CDR2: SQVTM and ANQGSEA. The V and J ends lost 6 bases and 13 bases, in that order; junction bases with no gene match: 22. The CDR3 is 15 amino acids. The CDR3 here is CSVALGLAGSYELYF. The DNA for the CDR3 is TGCAGCGTCGCTTTGGGACTAGCAGGGTCGTACGAGCTATACTTC.

V usage is TRBV2 and J usage is TRBJ2-3; D uncertain. V lost 6 bases and J lost 2, with 12 bases in between. This CDR3 has 14 residues. Germline CDR1 reads SNHLY; CDR2 reads FYNNEI. The CDR3 reads CASSLGLDTDTQYF. The CDR3 nucleotides read TGTGCCAGCAGCCTAGGGCTTGACACAGATACGCAGTATTTT.